Listed below are T cell receptor beta chains from one sample, sequenced in a study of T cells of healthy individuals. TCRdb processed the 5' RACE reads anew with MiXCR; each CDR3 protein has one entry. Of more than 85,000 distinct CDR3 sequences listed, 15% to 20% are singletons. All receptors derive from a human donor in good health. CDR3s include the opening cysteine and the closing phenylalanine or tryptophan. The D gene is left open where the match is weak. Clone size is shown for a subset of rows, as once, few, many or a class of expanded clone.

v_call	clone_size	d_call	j_call	cdr3_nt	cdr3_aa
TRBV7-3	few	-	TRBJ2-2	TGTGCCAGCAGCTTAACGGGGCTCACCACCGGGGAGCTGTTTTTT	CASSLTGLTTGELFF
TRBV28	-	TRBD2	TRBJ2-1	TGTGCCAGCAGTTTTTTAGCGGGGGTAAACAATGAGCAGTTCTTC	CASSFLAGVNNEQFF
TRBV20-1	few	-	TRBJ1-1	TGCAGTGCTAGGACCCGGGTTACTGAAGCTTTCTTT	CSARTRVTEAFF
TRBV6-2/TRBV6-3	-	-	TRBJ2-5	TGTGCCAGCAGTTACTTGGCAGGGGCCCAAGAGACCCAGTACTTC	CASSYLAGAQETQYF
TRBV6-6	-	TRBD2	TRBJ2-5	TGTGCCAGCAGTTACTCGGGACTAGAGAGAGAGACCCAGTACTTC	CASSYSGLERETQYF
TRBV20-1	many	-	TRBJ1-4	TGCAGTGCCCCTTGGTTGGGGGAAAAACTGTTTTTT	CSAPWLGEKLFF
TRBV11-2	few	-	TRBJ2-2	TGTGCCAGCAGCTTGGTGGAGGTTAGGAGCTTAACCGGGGAGCTGTTTTTT	CASSLVEVRSLTGELFF
TRBV5-1	many	-	TRBJ1-1	TGCGCCAGCAGCAGGGACACAGGTAACACTGAAGCTTTCTTT	CASSRDTGNTEAFF
TRBV19	few	-	TRBJ1-3	TGTGCCAGTAGTCCAGCGCCGACAGGAAACACCATATATTTT	CASSPAPTGNTIYF
TRBV5-1	-	-	TRBJ1-4	TGCGCCAGCAGCTTGAGGGGGGAAGATGAAAAACTGTTTTTT	CASSLRGEDEKLFF
TRBV20-1	-	-	TRBJ2-7	TGCAGTGCTAGAGAACCCTTGGCGGGCGAGCAGTACTTC	CSAREPLAGEQYF
TRBV3-1	few	-	TRBJ1-4	TGTGCCAGCAGCCAAGTCACCGATAATGAAAAACTGTTTTTT	CASSQVTDNEKLFF
TRBV6-5	-	TRBD1	TRBJ1-2	TGTGCCAGCAGTTACTACAGGGGGAGTACTAACTATGGCTACACCTTC	CASSYYRGSTNYGYTF
TRBV28	many	-	TRBJ2-5	TGTGCCAGCACCCCGTTGGACCGTACATGGGAGACCCAGTACTTC	CASTPLDRTWETQYF
TRBV29-1	-	TRBD1	TRBJ1-1	TGCAGCCATGGGGGACAGGCGAACACTGAAGCTTTCTTT	CSHGGQANTEAFF
TRBV12-3/TRBV12-4	many	TRBD2	TRBJ2-7	TGTGCCAGCAGTTTACGAAGCGGGAGCGCCGGGTACGAGCAGTACTTC	CASSLRSGSAGYEQYF
TRBV4-3	few	-	TRBJ1-1	TGCGCCAGCAGCCAAGACGGATATTATGGCACTGAAGCTTTCTTT	CASSQDGYYGTEAFF
TRBV24-1	-	-	TRBJ1-3	TGTGCCACCATCGACAACTCTGGAAACACCATATATTTT	CATIDNSGNTIYF
TRBV30	-	-	TRBJ2-1	TGTGCCTGGACGAGGGGCCGAGGGGTCAATGAGCAGTTCTTC	CAWTRGRGVNEQFF
TRBV6-6	many	-	TRBJ1-5	TGTGCCAGCAGTTACGGGGATGGGCAGCCCCAGCATTTT	CASSYGDGQPQHF
TRBV6-2/TRBV6-3	once	-	TRBJ2-1	TGTGCCAGCAGGTCCGATTCTTACAATGAGCAGTTCTTC	CASRSDSYNEQFF
TRBV28	many	-	TRBJ1-5	TGTGCCAGCAGTCCCCGGGACGGGTATAGCAATCAGCCCCAGCATTTT	CASSPRDGYSNQPQHF
TRBV6-5	-	TRBD1	TRBJ2-7	TGTGCCAGCAGTTACCATTCACAGGGGACCGAGCAGTACTTC	CASSYHSQGTEQYF
TRBV4-2	few	TRBD1	TRBJ1-2	TGTGCCAGCAGCCAAGAGAGGAACAGGGGTACTAACTATGGCTACACCTTC	CASSQERNRGTNYGYTF
TRBV28	few	TRBD2	TRBJ2-3	TGTGCCATAAAGGAGTCGGGACTAGCGGGGGCTTATACGCAGTATTTT	CAIKESGLAGAYTQYF
TRBV5-4	-	TRBD2	TRBJ2-1	TGTGCCAGCAGCTTGGATAGCGGGAGCTCCTACAATGAGCAGTTCTTC	CASSLDSGSSYNEQFF
TRBV7-2	few	-	TRBJ1-3	TGTGCCAGCAGCCGGCCCTTAAACACCATATATTTT	CASSRPLNTIYF